This entry lists 30 T cell receptor beta chains sequenced from one sample in a study of shared clonotypes between healthy human individuals. TCRdb keeps only in-frame clones here, not all; method: immunoSEQ multiplex PCR. The sample holds 1 million to 1.2 million clones, 60% to 80% seen once. Sequencing used memory CD4+ T cells from PBMCs. Subset given: CD45RA-negative fraction. The origin of the receptors is a man younger than 35 in good health. Some clones in this sample may be carry-over from other donors' samples.

The chain uses TRBV5-1 and TRBJ2-1, with TRBD2 identical over 12 bases. V dropped 5 bases and J dropped 9; count of bases not matched to a gene: 15. The CDR3 sequence is 17 residues long. CDR1 is SGHRS and CDR2 is YFSETQ in the germline V gene. In DNA form, the CDR3 reads TGCGCCAGCAGAACGATGGTGGCTAGCGGGAGGGCCATTGAGCAGTTCTTC. Amino acids: CASRTMVASGRAIEQFF.

The gene calls are TRBV6-1 and TRBJ2-3; a possible D gene is TRBD1 (5 bases). The V gene lost 11 bases and the J gene lost 0 bases, with 12 bases spanning the gap. The CDR3 consists of 13 residues. The germline gives CDR1 MNHNS, CDR2 SASEGT. The CDR3 DNA reads TGTGCCGTTAGGCAGGGAAGCACAGATACGCAGTATTTT. It is translated as CAVRQGSTDTQYF.

This clone was detected only once. The V call is TRBV2, the J call TRBJ1-1; D remains ambiguous. Germline-derived CDR1 and CDR2 are SNHLY and FYNNEI. V lost 6 bases, J lost 0 bases, and 8 bases lay in between. The CDR3 totals 13 residues. The CDR3 sequence is CASSSDLNTEAFF. The CDR3 DNA follows: TGTGCCAGCAGCAGCGACTTGAACACTGAAGCTTTCTTT. Based on the CDR3 plus reference TRBV2 and TRBJ1-1, the full variable domain is EPEVTQTPSHQVTQMGQEVILRCVPISNHLYFYWYRQILGQKVEFLVSFYNNEISEKSEIFDDQFSVERPDGSNFTLKIRSTKLEDSAMYFCASSSDLNTEAFFGQGTRLTVV.

Only one count was recorded for this clone. This chain uses TRBV6-1 with TRBJ1-5, with D perhaps TRBD1 (6 bases). CDR1 is MNHNS, CDR2 SASEGT, per germline. The germline V and J ends were trimmed by 5 bases and 3 bases, with 14 bases remaining between them. The CDR3 is made up of 15 amino acids. CDR3 sequence (DNA): TGTGCCAGCAGTACCCGAGGACAGCCCAATCAGCCCCAGCATTTT. Translation: CASSTRGQPNQPQHF.

The chain uses TRBV30 and TRBJ2-5; TRBD2 agrees at 11 bases. The J segment lost 7 bases and the V segment lost 0 bases, leaving 13 bases of the junction unmatched. This CDR3 is built from 17 residues. Germline values: CDR1 GTSNPN, CDR2 SVGIG (reference sequence). The CDR3 loop reads CAWSVWGTSGAGGTQYF. CDR3 nucleotides: TGTGCCTGGAGTGTATGGGGGACTAGCGGAGCCGGAGGGACCCAGTACTTC.

A few counts support this clone. This chain joins TRBV2 and TRBJ2-2; the match to TRBD2 covers 8 bases. The V and J ends lost 4 bases and 0 bases, in that order; junction bases with no gene match: 4. CDR3 length: 16 amino acids. Germline CDR1 SNHLY, CDR2 FYNNEI. The CDR3: CASSVSGRTNTGELFF. CDR3 nucleotides: TGTGCCAGCAGTGTGAGCGGGAGAACGAACACCGGGGAGCTGTTTTTT.

This clone has just one count. The chain is built from TRBV6-6 and TRBJ2-1, with 9 bases fitting TRBD2. Germline V gene sequence: CDR1 MNHNY, CDR2 SVGAGI (reference sequence). Trimming removed 6 bases from V and 3 bases from J; junction bases left unmatched: 6. The CDR3 has 15 residues. CDR3 DNA sequence: TGTGCCAGCAGCCGCAGCGGGAGGAACTACAATGAGCAGTTCTTC. Translating it yields CASSRSGRNYNEQFF.

The chain recombines TRBV28 with TRBJ2-7, with TRBD2 as a possible D gene (6 bases). Trimming shortened V by 3 bases and J by 1 base, and 10 bases separated the two germline ends. Per germline, CDR1 MDHEN and CDR2 SYDVKM. This CDR3 contains 14 residues. The CDR3 is CASSLGGDSYEQYF. CDR3 coding DNA: TGTGCCAGCAGTTTGGGCGGGGATTCCTACGAGCAGTACTTC.

This clone was seen more than once but under ten times. J is TRBJ1-1 and V is TRBV5-6; D perhaps matches TRBD1 (5 bases). V shed 6 bases and J shed 6 bases, with 15 bases lying between them. This CDR3 is built from 13 residues. Germline-derived CDR1 and CDR2 are SGHDT and YYEEEE. The CDR3 DNA reads as TGTGCCAGCACCTCCAGGAGAGGGGCTGAAGCTTTCTTT. It codes for CASTSRRGAEAFF.

This clone came up a few times. The gene calls are TRBV6-5 and TRBJ1-1; TRBD1 aligns across 8 bases. The V gene end was trimmed by 4 bases and the J gene end by 4 bases; junction bases not matched to a gene: 5. Germline V gene sequence: CDR1 MNHEY, CDR2 SVGAGI. The CDR3 consists of 14 residues. The CDR3 DNA reads TGTGCCAGCAGTTGGCATACAGGGGGCACTGAAGCTTTCTTT. Translating gives CASSWHTGGTEAFF.

The chain links TRBV5-4 to TRBJ1-5, with a tentative D call TRBD1 (5 bases). The CDR3 totals 14 residues. With 6 bases removed from V and 1 base from J, the gap between germline ends came to 11 bases. Germline V lookup: CDR1 SGHNT, CDR2 YYREEE (reference sequence). The CDR3 region has the DNA TGTGCCAGCAAAGAGGGACCGAGCAATCAGCCCCAGCATTTT. Translating gives CASKEGPSNQPQHF. The full variable domain, its missing parts supplied by reference TRBV5-4 and TRBJ1-5, is ETGVTQSPTHLIKTRGQQVTLRCSSQSGHNTVSWYQQALGQGPQFIFQYYREEENGRGNFPPRFSGLQFPNYSSELNVNALELDDSALYLCASKEGPSNQPQHFGDGTRLSIL.

This chain connects TRBV10-1 to TRBJ2-1, with 13 bases identical to TRBD2. This CDR3 region has 14 residues. Germline CDR1 reads WNHNN; CDR2 reads SYGVQD (reference sequence). Unmatched junction bases numbered 7, after V lost 8 bases and J lost 9 bases. The CDR3 nucleotides read TGCGCCAGCTCCTGGACTAGCGGGAGTGGTGAGCAGTTCTTC. This codes for CASSWTSGSGEQFF.

The chain employs TRBV9 and TRBJ2-5, with D perhaps matching TRBD1 or TRBD2 (5 bases each). CDR3 size: 15 residues. Germline lookup yields CDR1 SGDLS and CDR2 YYNGEE. V was clipped by 0 bases and J by 5 bases, with 14 bases between them. CDR3 region: CASSVGGAGRETQYF. The CDR3 coding sequence is TGTGCCAGCAGCGTAGGAGGGGCAGGGCGGGAGACCCAGTACTTC.

A remark on this clone: This sample also contains other DNA sequences that code for the same CDR3. The chain employs TRBV7-2 and TRBJ1-1, with 7 bases that match TRBD1. Germline V CDR1 and CDR2: SGHTA, FQGNSA. Germline trimming cut 4 bases from V and 1 base from J; bases unmatched to any gene: 3. The CDR3 totals 14 residues. The CDR3 coding sequence is TGTGCCAGCAGCTATGGGACAGCGAACACTGAAGCTTTCTTT. It codes for CASSYGTANTEAFF.

The chain employs TRBV5-1 and TRBJ2-1; D is possibly TRBD2 (5 bases). There are 16 residues in the CDR3. Germline V CDR1 and CDR2: SGHRS, YFSETQ. Trimming took off 4 bases at V and 0 bases at J, with 14 bases between the two ends. CDR3: CASSGVGGSSYNEQFF. In nucleotides, the CDR3 is TGCGCCAGCAGCGGGGTAGGTGGGAGCTCCTACAATGAGCAGTTCTTC.

V usage is TRBV7-9 and J usage is TRBJ2-1; 10 bases fit TRBD1. With V trimmed by 5 bases and J by 10 bases, 8 bases remained unmatched. This CDR3 has 14 amino acids. Per germline, CDR1 SEHNR and CDR2 FQNEAQ (reference sequence). The CDR3: CASSRGQGNWEQFF. The DNA of the CDR3 is TGTGCCAGCAGCAGGGGACAGGGGAATTGGGAGCAGTTCTTC.

The chain has TRBV29-1 and TRBJ1-4; 9 bases fit TRBD1. Per germline, CDR1 SQVTM and CDR2 ANQGSEA. The CDR3 sequence is 14 residues long. The V segment lost 6 bases and the J segment 10 bases; nucleotides outside the gene matches: 12. The CDR3 here is CSVSRGQGGRKLFF. Written as DNA, the CDR3 is TGCAGCGTCTCTAGGGGACAGGGTGGACGAAAACTGTTTTTT.

V usage is TRBV5-1 and J usage is TRBJ2-7; 8 bases match TRBD2. Germline V gives CDR1 SGHRS, CDR2 YFSETQ. The CDR3 contains 17 residues. V shed 0 bases, J shed 2 bases, and the junction held 10 bases outside the gene matches. The CDR3 is CASSLGIAGGTPYEQYF. CDR3 nucleotides: TGCGCCAGCAGCTTGGGGATCGCGGGAGGAACTCCCTACGAGCAGTACTTC.

This clone has only a few counts. J is TRBJ2-6 and V is TRBV28, with a tentative D call TRBD1 (6 bases). Per germline, CDR1 MDHEN and CDR2 SYDVKM. Between the trimmed V and J ends, which lost 10 bases and 2 bases, there was a span of 15 bases. This CDR3 comprises 15 residues. The DNA for the CDR3 is TGTGCCACTATGACAGGCCTCGCTGGGGCCAACGTCCTGACTTTC. It translates to CATMTGLAGANVLTF.

This clone has at least ten counts. The chain links TRBV11-2 to TRBJ2-5; perhaps TRBD1 as D (5 bases). V lost 5 bases and J lost 5, with 15 bases in between. The CDR3 has 14 amino acids. Germline V gene data show CDR1 as SGHAT and CDR2 as FQNNGV. The CDR3 loop is CASSPIRARETQYF. Here the CDR3 DNA reads TGTGCCAGCAGCCCCATCAGGGCCCGGGAGACCCAGTACTTC. The full variable domain, with the rest looked up from reference TRBV11-2 and TRBJ2-5, is EAGVAQSPRYKIIEKRQSVAFWCNPISGHATLYWYQQILGQGPKLLIQFQNNGVVDDSQLPKDRFSAERLKGVDSTLKIQPAKLEDSAVYLCASSPIRARETQYFGPGTRLLVL.

V gene TRBV11-3 combines with J gene TRBJ1-2, with unresolved D. Per the germline V gene, CDR1 is SGHNT and CDR2 is YENEEA. Trimming removed 6 bases from V and 1 base from J, with 21 bases in between. This CDR3 comprises 17 residues. The CDR3 protein is CASRPYPLWPCNYGYTF. The CDR3 nucleotides are TGTGCCAGCAGACCATACCCCCTTTGGCCGTGTAACTATGGCTACACCTTC.

The rearrangement uses TRBV18 and TRBJ2-7; 8 nucleotides line up with TRBD1. Germline V gene data show CDR1 as KGHSH and CDR2 as LQKENI. The V and J ends lost 2 bases and 4 bases, in that order; junction bases with no gene match: 4. The CDR3 is 14 residues long. CDR3: CASSPTTGVYEQYF. As DNA, the CDR3 is TGTGCCAGCTCACCAACGACAGGGGTTTACGAGCAGTACTTC.

This rearrangement joins TRBV6-4 to TRBJ1-2; the D is unclear. Trimming took off 0 bases at V and 1 base at J, with 12 bases between the two ends. The length of the CDR3 is 16 residues. CDR1 and CDR2 (germline): MRHNA, SNTAGT. In DNA, the CDR3 is TGTGCCAGCAGTGACTCGAATCGCCAGGTTAACTATGGCTACACCTTC. Amino acid sequence: CASSDSNRQVNYGYTF.

This clone was found once. This chain connects TRBV6-5 to TRBJ2-2; possibly TRBD1 for D (6 bases). This CDR3 spans 15 amino acids. V gave up 6 bases and J gave up 1 base, with 12 bases separating them. Germline values: CDR1 MNHEY, CDR2 SVGAGI. CDR3 in amino acids: CASRQGTQNTGELFF. The CDR3 nucleotides are TGTGCCAGCAGACAGGGAACTCAGAACACCGGGGAGCTGTTTTTT.

This chain joins TRBV6-1 and TRBJ1-1, with TRBD1 as a possible D gene (5 bases). The germline CDR1 and CDR2 sequences are MNHNS and SASEGT. The CDR3 is 14 amino acids. The V end lost 4 bases, the J end lost 5 bases, and 14 bases lay between the germline ends. The CDR3 region is CASSGTNTVTEAFF. DNA for the CDR3: TGTGCCAGCAGTGGGACAAATACTGTAACTGAAGCTTTCTTT.

As to this clone: Other DNA sequences within the sample encode an identical CDR3. V is TRBV9 and J is TRBJ2-5; 10 positions match TRBD2. The V segment lost 4 bases and the J segment 4 bases; nucleotides outside the gene matches: 7. Germline values: CDR1 SGDLS, CDR2 YYNGEE. The CDR3 spans 15 residues. The CDR3 nucleotides read TGTGCCAGCAGCCCCATAGCGGGGGGAGGAGAGACCCAGTACTTC. It codes for CASSPIAGGGETQYF.

This sequence joins TRBV25-1 and TRBJ2-3, with D perhaps TRBD1 (6 bases). V was trimmed by 1 base and J by 2 bases, leaving 10 bases between them. Germline values: CDR1 MGHDK, CDR2 SYGVNS. This CDR3 region has 15 residues. CDR3 sequence: CASSELGTHTDTQYF. The DNA for the CDR3 is TGTGCCAGCAGTGAATTGGGGACACACACAGATACGCAGTATTTT. The full variable domain, its missing parts supplied by reference TRBV25-1 and TRBJ2-3, is EADIYQTPRYLVIGTGKKITLECSQTMGHDKMYWYQQDPGMELHLIHYSYGVNSTEKGDLSSESTVSRIRTEHFPLTLESARPSHTSQYLCASSELGTHTDTQYFGPGTRLTVL.

The rearrangement links TRBV30 to TRBJ2-2; 8 bases are shared with TRBD2. The ends lost 0 bases at V and 3 bases at J; junction bases unmatched: 6. The CDR3 spans 16 residues. Germline V gene sequence: CDR1 GTSNPN, CDR2 SVGIG (reference sequence). DNA for the CDR3: TGTGCCTGGAGTGTACTCGGGCGGGAGGACACCGGGGAGCTGTTTTTT. This gives the protein CAWSVLGREDTGELFF.

V gene TRBV6-8 combines with J gene TRBJ2-2, with TRBD2 matching 7 bases. Germline values: CDR1 MNHGY, CDR2 SAAAGT. V was pared by 8 bases and J by 5 bases, with 8 bases of the junction left unmatched. The CDR3 is 14 residues long. Here the CDR3 reads CASEGRAGTGELFF. CDR3 coding DNA: TGTGCCAGCGAAGGGAGGGCCGGGACCGGGGAGCTGTTTTTT.

This clone was seen just once. The rearrangement uses TRBV11-2 and TRBJ2-7, with 13 bases aligning to TRBD2. The CDR3 has 15 amino acids. The germline V gene encodes CDR1 SGHAT and CDR2 FQNNGV. V dropped 5 bases and J dropped 5; count of bases not matched to a gene: 6. The CDR3: CASSGLAGVRDEQYF. CDR3 coding DNA: TGTGCCAGCAGCGGACTAGCGGGAGTTCGTGACGAGCAGTACTTC.